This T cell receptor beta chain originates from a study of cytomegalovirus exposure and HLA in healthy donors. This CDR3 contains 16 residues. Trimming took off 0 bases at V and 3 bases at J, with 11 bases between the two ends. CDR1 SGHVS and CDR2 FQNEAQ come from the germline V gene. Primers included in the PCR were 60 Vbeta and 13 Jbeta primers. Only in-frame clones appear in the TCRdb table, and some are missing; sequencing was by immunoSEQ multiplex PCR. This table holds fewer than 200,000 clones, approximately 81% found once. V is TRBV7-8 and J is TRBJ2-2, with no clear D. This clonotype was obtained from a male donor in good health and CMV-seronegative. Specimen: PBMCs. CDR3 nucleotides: TGTGCCAGCAGCTTAGCTTCCAGAACAGACACCGGGGAGCTGTTTTTT. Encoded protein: CASSLASRTDTGELFF. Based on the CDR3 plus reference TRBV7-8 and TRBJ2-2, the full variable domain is GAGVSQSPRYKVAKRGQDVALRCDPISGHVSLFWYQQALGQGPEFLTYFQNEAQLDKSGLPSDRFFAERPEGSVSTLKIQRTQQEDSAVYLCASSLASRTDTGELFFGEGSRLTVL.